This TCR beta chain originates from a study of shared clonotypes between healthy human individuals. Execution of the assay was at deep level. Libraries were prepared by immunoSEQ multiplex PCR; TCRdb keeps only in-frame clonotypes and omits some of them. This sample has over 700,000 clones, with about two thirds found just once. This clone was observed a handful of times. CDR3 length: 14 residues. In germline, CDR1 is GTSNPN, CDR2 SVGIG (reference sequence). Trimming cost V 1 base and J 2 bases, with 11 bases left between them. Source material: memory CD4+ T cells sorted from blood. Subset: CD45RA-negative fraction. The chain recombines TRBV30 with TRBJ2-5; D gene ambiguous. The sequence was obtained from a woman in her 30s in good health. The CDR3 nucleotides are TGTGCCTGGAGTGGGACGGCCCTACAAGAGACCCAGTACTTC. This codes for CAWSGTALQETQYF.